These T cell receptor beta chains were read from a single sample in a study. In TCRdb, the RT-PCR reads were re-called with MiXCR into one record per CDR3 protein. The repertoire has about 680,000 distinct CDR3 sequences, about 14% of them found once; the top ten carry about 3.6%. Sequencing was carried out using memory CD4+ T cells from blood. These receptors came from a female donor in good health, serving as a healthy control. Both conserved end residues are part of each CDR3. Fields, in order: clone size, J gene, D gene, V gene, CDR3 protein, CDR3 DNA. D genes are given only for firm matches. A clone size is listed for some rows: how often the clone was seen (once, few, many), or a class if it is expanded.

NA	TRBJ2-1	NA	TRBV7-2	CASSLAAAGPIYYNEQFF	TGTGCCAGCAGCTTAGCGGCGGCGGGGCCGATCTACTACAATGAGCAGTTCTTC
NA	TRBJ2-3	TRBD1	TRBV5-4	CASSTTGVEGDTQYF	TGTGCCAGCAGCACGACAGGGGTAGAGGGAGATACGCAGTATTTT
NA	TRBJ2-1	TRBD2	TRBV15	CATSRVGTSGINEQFF	TGTGCCACCAGCAGAGTAGGGACTAGCGGGATCAATGAGCAGTTCTTC
few	TRBJ1-1	NA	TRBV6-5	CASSYKGNTEAFF	TGTGCCAGCAGTTATAAAGGGAACACTGAAGCTTTCTTT
NA	TRBJ1-1	TRBD1	TRBV6-6	CATGGGPPGQRFNTEAFF	TGTGCCACCGGTGGGGGCCCTCCGGGACAGAGATTTAACACTGAAGCTTTCTTT
many	TRBJ2-7	NA	TRBV27	CASSPYPAVYEQYF	TGTGCCAGCAGTCCATACCCAGCGGTCTACGAGCAGTACTTC
many	TRBJ1-1	NA	TRBV5-1	CASSSSEGLTEAFF	TGCGCCAGCAGCTCGAGTGAGGGGCTCACTGAAGCTTTCTTT
many	TRBJ2-5	NA	TRBV12-3/TRBV12-4	CASSLVGAGPPETQYF	TGTGCCAGCAGTTTAGTGGGCGCAGGGCCTCCGGAGACCCAGTACTTC
few	TRBJ1-4	NA	TRBV7-2	CASSLTPGLGVEKLFF	TGTGCCAGCAGCTTAACCCCCGGACTCGGGGTTGAAAAACTGTTTTTT
many	TRBJ1-2	NA	TRBV28	CASSLPPEQGAGYTF	TGTGCCAGCAGTTTACCCCCTGAGCAGGGCGCGGGCTACACCTTC
few	TRBJ1-3	NA	TRBV20-1	CSASNRQSGNTIYF	TGCAGTGCTAGTAATCGACAGTCTGGAAACACCATATATTTT
many	TRBJ1-1	NA	TRBV6-5	CASSYLFGGGTEAFF	TGTGCCAGCAGTTACCTCTTCGGAGGGGGCACTGAAGCTTTCTTT
few	TRBJ2-7	NA	TRBV6-5	CASSYNPLEDYEQYF	TGTGCCAGCAGTTACAACCCCCTTGAGGACTACGAGCAGTACTTC
few	TRBJ1-2	NA	TRBV9	CASSRDQGGYGYTF	TGTGCCAGCAGCCGCGACCAGGGCGGCTATGGCTACACCTTC
NA	TRBJ2-7	NA	TRBV5-5	CASSLTVPPYEQYF	TGTGCCAGCAGCTTGACGGTACCACCCTACGAGCAGTACTTC
many	TRBJ2-5	TRBD2	TRBV7-3	CASSPGTSGWEETQYF	TGTGCCAGCAGCCCCGGGACTAGCGGGTGGGAAGAGACCCAGTACTTC
many	TRBJ2-7	TRBD2	TRBV20-1	CSARGTSGSYEQYF	TGCAGTGCGCGAGGGACTAGCGGGAGCTACGAGCAGTACTTC
few	TRBJ1-2	NA	TRBV20-1	CSARVPLGPGYGYTF	TGCAGTGCTAGAGTCCCGCTCGGACCCGGCTATGGCTACACCTTC
NA	TRBJ1-1	NA	TRBV6-2/TRBV6-3	CASKSHRGTRDTEAFF	TGTGCCAGCAAATCGCATCGGGGTACGAGAGACACTGAAGCTTTCTTT
many	TRBJ2-5	TRBD1	TRBV10-3	CAISETGGRETQYF	TGTGCCATCAGTGAAACAGGGGGCCGGGAGACCCAGTACTTC
many	TRBJ2-5	NA	TRBV7-9	CASEDTETQYF	TGTGCCAGTGAAGATACGGAGACCCAGTACTTC
many	TRBJ2-3	TRBD2	TRBV12-3/TRBV12-4	CASSFGRAEPDTQYF	TGTGCCAGCAGTTTCGGGAGGGCCGAGCCAGATACGCAGTATTTT
few	TRBJ2-3	NA	TRBV5-1	CASSSRPGLSTDTQYF	TGCGCCAGCAGCTCCAGACCGGGACTTAGCACAGATACGCAGTATTTT
NA	TRBJ2-7	TRBD2	TRBV7-2	CASRSSGSYGEQYF	TGTGCCAGCAGATCTAGCGGGAGCTACGGCGAGCAGTACTTC
many	TRBJ2-2	NA	TRBV12-3/TRBV12-4	CASYLQGTTGELFF	TGTGCCAGCTACCTACAGGGTACCACCGGGGAGCTGTTTTTT
many	TRBJ2-5	TRBD1	TRBV4-3	CASSQEGTGDQTQYF	TGCGCCAGCAGCCAAGAGGGGACAGGGGATCAGACCCAGTACTTC
few	TRBJ1-2	NA	TRBV25-1	CASSESGRGREGYTF	TGTGCCAGCAGTGAATCTGGCAGGGGACGAGAGGGCTACACCTTC
few	TRBJ2-1	NA	TRBV27	CASRGRGTMIDEQFF	TGTGCCAGCAGGGGCCGGGGAACTATGATAGATGAGCAGTTCTTC
NA	TRBJ2-5	NA	TRBV20-1	CSPQLRETQYF	TGCAGTCCGCAGTTGAGAGAGACCCAGTACTTC
few	TRBJ1-5	NA	TRBV24-1	CATSDGTFAGQPQHF	TGTGCCACCAGTGATGGGACATTCGCGGGTCAGCCCCAGCATTTT
many	TRBJ1-1	NA	TRBV5-1	CASSLEPMNTEAFF	TGCGCCAGCAGCTTGGAACCGATGAACACTGAAGCTTTCTTT
few	TRBJ2-5	TRBD2	TRBV20-1	CSARLSRTSGSVQETQYF	TGCAGTGCTAGACTGTCCAGGACTAGCGGATCGGTGCAAGAGACCCAGTACTTC
NA	TRBJ2-3	NA	TRBV7-2	CASSLVGGLITDTQYF	TGTGCCAGCAGCTTAGTGGGGGGACTCATCACAGATACGCAGTATTTT
NA	TRBJ2-7	NA	TRBV12-3/TRBV12-4	CASSRSTASYEQYF	TGTGCCAGCAGTCGATCTACTGCCTCCTACGAGCAGTACTTC
few	TRBJ2-7	NA	TRBV6-6	CASRSGGQRYEQYF	TGTGCCAGCAGGTCGGGGGGACAGCGCTACGAGCAGTACTTC
many	TRBJ1-1	TRBD1	TRBV5-1	CASSRTESYQDRPEAFF	TGCGCCAGCAGCCGTACCGAAAGTTACCAGGACAGGCCAGAAGCTTTCTTT
NA	TRBJ2-7	NA	TRBV5-8	CASSFNWGLGEQYF	TGTGCCAGCAGCTTCAATTGGGGGCTAGGCGAGCAGTACTTC
many	TRBJ2-2	TRBD2	TRBV4-2	CASSQVGGGGTGELFF	TGTGCCAGCAGCCAGGTCGGGGGGGGAGGCACCGGGGAGCTGTTTTTT
many	TRBJ2-3	NA	TRBV5-1	CASGDGSYTDTQYF	TGCGCCAGCGGGGACGGTAGTTACACAGATACGCAGTATTTT
many	TRBJ2-7	TRBD1	TRBV20-1	CSASRGRYEQYF	TGCAGTGCTAGCAGGGGGCGGTACGAGCAGTACTTC
NA	TRBJ1-1	NA	TRBV18	CASSPPMGQGTEAFF	TGTGCCAGCTCACCACCGATGGGGCAGGGCACTGAAGCTTTCTTT
NA	TRBJ2-7	NA	TRBV20-1	CSASPRALGEQYF	TGCAGTGCTAGCCCGCGGGCCTTAGGCGAGCAGTACTTC
NA	TRBJ1-1	NA	TRBV4-2	CASSQSLRAARLNTEAFF	TGTGCCAGCAGCCAATCCCTAAGGGCGGCCAGATTAAACACTGAAGCTTTCTTT
few	TRBJ1-2	TRBD1	TRBV6-5	CASSYSPGQGFYGYTF	TGTGCCAGCAGTTATTCGCCGGGACAGGGTTTCTATGGCTACACCTTC
NA	TRBJ2-7	NA	TRBV11-2	CASTRLEGGYEQYF	TGTGCCAGCACCCGCTTGGAAGGGGGTTACGAGCAGTACTTC
NA	TRBJ1-2	NA	TRBV27	CASSFRREGGYTF	TGTGCCAGCAGTTTTAGAAGGGAGGGTGGCTACACCTTC
few	TRBJ2-1	TRBD2	TRBV18	CASSPKRDYSWEQFF	TGTGCCAGCTCACCAAAACGGGACTATTCGTGGGAGCAGTTCTTC
NA	TRBJ2-7	NA	TRBV20-1	CSARDFRLASYEQYF	TGCAGTGCTAGAGATTTTCGGCTAGCGAGTTACGAGCAGTACTTC
NA	TRBJ1-1	NA	TRBV7-2	CASSSAWGLEAFF	TGTGCCAGCAGCTCCGCGTGGGGGCTAGAAGCTTTCTTT